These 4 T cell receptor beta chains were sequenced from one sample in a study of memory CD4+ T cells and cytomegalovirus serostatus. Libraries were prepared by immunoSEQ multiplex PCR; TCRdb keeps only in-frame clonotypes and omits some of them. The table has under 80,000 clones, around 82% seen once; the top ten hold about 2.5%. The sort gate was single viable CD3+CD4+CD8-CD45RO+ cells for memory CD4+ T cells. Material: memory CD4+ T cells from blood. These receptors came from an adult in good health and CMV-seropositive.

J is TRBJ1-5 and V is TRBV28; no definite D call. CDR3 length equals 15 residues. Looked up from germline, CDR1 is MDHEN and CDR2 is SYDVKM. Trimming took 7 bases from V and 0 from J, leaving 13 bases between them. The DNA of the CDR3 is TGTGCCAGCAAAAAAGGACGGATTAGCAATCAGCCCCAGCATTTT. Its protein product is CASKKGRISNQPQHF. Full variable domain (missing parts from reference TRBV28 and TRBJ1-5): DVKVTQSSRYLVKRTGEKVFLECVQDMDHENMFWYRQDPGLGLRLIYFSYDVKMKEKGDIPEGYSVSREKKERFSLILESASTNQTSMYLCASKKGRISNQPQHFGDGTRLSIL.

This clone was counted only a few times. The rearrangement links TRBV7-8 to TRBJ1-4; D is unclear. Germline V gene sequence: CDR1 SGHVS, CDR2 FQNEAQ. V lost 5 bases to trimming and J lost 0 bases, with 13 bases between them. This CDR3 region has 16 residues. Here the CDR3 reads CASSPRTPATNEKLFF. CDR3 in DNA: TGTGCCAGCAGCCCAAGGACGCCTGCAACTAATGAAAAACTGTTTTTT.

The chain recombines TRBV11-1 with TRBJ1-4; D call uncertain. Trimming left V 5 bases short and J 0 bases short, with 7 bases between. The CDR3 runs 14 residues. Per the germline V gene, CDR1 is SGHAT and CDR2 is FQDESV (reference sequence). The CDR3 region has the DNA TGTGCCAGCAGCCCGACGGCAACTAATGAAAAACTGTTTTTT. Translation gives CASSPTATNEKLFF.

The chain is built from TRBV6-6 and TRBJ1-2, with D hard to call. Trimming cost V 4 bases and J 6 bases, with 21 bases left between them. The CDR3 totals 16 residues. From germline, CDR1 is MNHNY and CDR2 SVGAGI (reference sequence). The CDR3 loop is CASSSLSSAVGDGYTF. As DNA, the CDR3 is TGTGCCAGCAGTTCCCTTTCGTCGGCAGTGGGAGATGGCTACACCTTC.